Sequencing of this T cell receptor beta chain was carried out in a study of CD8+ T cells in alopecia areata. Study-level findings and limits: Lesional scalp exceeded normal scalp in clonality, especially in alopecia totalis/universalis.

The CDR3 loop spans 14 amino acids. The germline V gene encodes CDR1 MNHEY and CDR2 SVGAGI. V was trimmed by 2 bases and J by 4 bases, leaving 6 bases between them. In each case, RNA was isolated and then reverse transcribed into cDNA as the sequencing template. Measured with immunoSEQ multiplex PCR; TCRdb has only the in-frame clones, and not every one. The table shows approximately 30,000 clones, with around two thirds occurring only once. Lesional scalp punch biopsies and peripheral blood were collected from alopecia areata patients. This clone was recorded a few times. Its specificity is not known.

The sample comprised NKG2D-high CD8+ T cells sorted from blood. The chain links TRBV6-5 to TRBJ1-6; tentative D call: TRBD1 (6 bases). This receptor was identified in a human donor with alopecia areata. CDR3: CASSYTGYNSPLHF. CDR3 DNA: TGTGCCAGCAGTTACACAGGGTATAATTCACCCCTCCACTTT.